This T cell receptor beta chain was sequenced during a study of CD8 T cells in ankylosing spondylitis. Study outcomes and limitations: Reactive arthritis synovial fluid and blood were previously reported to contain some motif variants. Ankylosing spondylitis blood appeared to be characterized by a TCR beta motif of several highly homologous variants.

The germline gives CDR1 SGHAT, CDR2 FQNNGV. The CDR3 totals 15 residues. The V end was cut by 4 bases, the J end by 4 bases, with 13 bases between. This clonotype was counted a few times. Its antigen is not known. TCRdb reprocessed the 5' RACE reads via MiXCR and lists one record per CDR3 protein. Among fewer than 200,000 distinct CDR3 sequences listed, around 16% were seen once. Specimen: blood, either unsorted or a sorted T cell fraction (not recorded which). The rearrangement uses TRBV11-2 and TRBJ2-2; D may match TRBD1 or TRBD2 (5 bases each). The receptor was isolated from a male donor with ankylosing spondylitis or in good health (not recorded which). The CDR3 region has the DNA TGTGCCAGCAGCTCCGGGACGTCCGGCACCGGGGAGCTGTTTTTT. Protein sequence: CASSSGTSGTGELFF. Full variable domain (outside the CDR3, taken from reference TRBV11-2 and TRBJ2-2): EAGVAQSPRYKIIEKRQSVAFWCNPISGHATLYWYQQILGQGPKLLIQFQNNGVVDDSQLPKDRFSAERLKGVDSTLKIQPAKLEDSAVYLCASSSGTSGTGELFFGEGSRLTVL.